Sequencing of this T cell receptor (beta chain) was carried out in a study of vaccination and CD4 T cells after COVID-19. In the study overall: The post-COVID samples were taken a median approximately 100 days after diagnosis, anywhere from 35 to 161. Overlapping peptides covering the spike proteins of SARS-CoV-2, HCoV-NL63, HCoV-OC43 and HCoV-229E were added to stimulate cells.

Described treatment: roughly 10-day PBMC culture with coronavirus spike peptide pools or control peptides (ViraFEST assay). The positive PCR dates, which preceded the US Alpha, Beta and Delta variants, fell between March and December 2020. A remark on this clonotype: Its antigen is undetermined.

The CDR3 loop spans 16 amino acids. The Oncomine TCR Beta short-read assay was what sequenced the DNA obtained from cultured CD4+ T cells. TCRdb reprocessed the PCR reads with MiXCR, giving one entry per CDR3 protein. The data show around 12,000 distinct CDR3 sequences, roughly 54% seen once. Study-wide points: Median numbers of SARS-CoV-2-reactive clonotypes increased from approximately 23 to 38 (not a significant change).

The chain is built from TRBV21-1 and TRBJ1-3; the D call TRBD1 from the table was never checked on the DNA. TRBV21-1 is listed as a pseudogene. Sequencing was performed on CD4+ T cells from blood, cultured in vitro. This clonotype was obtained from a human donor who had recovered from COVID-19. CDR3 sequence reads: CASSRGCRVSGNTIYF. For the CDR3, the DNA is TGTGCCAGCAGCAGAGGTTGCAGGGTTTCTGGAAACACCATATATTTT.